This TCR beta chain was sequenced during a study of cytomegalovirus exposure and HLA in healthy donors. TCRdb keeps only in-frame clones here, not all; method: immunoSEQ multiplex PCR. The sample has 250,000 to 350,000 clones; approximately 86% are singletons. J lost 6 bases, V lost 8 bases, and 5 bases had no gene match. Germline V CDR1 and CDR2: MNHNS, SASEGT. This CDR3 has 12 amino acids. General study results and limits: Subsequent analysis found a tendency for first-cohort TCR clusters to co-occur within the 120 or so validation repertoires. The study listed approximately 160 cytomegalovirus-associated TCR beta chains.

On this clone itself: The antigen is unknown.

The sample comprised PBMCs. The sequence derives from a woman aged 25 to 39 in good health and CMV-seropositive. The rearrangement joins TRBV6-1 to TRBJ2-7, with 9 bases lining up with TRBD1. The DNA of the CDR3 is TGTGCCAGCTTACAGGGGGCTGGCGAGCAGTACTTC. Its translation: CASLQGAGEQYF.